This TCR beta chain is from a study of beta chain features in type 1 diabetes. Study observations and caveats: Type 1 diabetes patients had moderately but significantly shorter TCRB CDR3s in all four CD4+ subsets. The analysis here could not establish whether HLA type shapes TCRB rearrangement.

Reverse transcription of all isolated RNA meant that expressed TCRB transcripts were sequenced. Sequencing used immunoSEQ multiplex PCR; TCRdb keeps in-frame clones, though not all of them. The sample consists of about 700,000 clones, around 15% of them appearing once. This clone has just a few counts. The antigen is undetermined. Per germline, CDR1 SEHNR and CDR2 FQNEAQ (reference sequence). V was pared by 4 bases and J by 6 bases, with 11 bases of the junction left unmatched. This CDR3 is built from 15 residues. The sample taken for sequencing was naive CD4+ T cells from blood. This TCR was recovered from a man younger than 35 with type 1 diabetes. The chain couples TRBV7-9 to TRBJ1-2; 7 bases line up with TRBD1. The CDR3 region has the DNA TGTGCCAGCAGCTCCCGTAGTAGGGGGCGGGATGGCTACACCTTC. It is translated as CASSSRSRGRDGYTF.